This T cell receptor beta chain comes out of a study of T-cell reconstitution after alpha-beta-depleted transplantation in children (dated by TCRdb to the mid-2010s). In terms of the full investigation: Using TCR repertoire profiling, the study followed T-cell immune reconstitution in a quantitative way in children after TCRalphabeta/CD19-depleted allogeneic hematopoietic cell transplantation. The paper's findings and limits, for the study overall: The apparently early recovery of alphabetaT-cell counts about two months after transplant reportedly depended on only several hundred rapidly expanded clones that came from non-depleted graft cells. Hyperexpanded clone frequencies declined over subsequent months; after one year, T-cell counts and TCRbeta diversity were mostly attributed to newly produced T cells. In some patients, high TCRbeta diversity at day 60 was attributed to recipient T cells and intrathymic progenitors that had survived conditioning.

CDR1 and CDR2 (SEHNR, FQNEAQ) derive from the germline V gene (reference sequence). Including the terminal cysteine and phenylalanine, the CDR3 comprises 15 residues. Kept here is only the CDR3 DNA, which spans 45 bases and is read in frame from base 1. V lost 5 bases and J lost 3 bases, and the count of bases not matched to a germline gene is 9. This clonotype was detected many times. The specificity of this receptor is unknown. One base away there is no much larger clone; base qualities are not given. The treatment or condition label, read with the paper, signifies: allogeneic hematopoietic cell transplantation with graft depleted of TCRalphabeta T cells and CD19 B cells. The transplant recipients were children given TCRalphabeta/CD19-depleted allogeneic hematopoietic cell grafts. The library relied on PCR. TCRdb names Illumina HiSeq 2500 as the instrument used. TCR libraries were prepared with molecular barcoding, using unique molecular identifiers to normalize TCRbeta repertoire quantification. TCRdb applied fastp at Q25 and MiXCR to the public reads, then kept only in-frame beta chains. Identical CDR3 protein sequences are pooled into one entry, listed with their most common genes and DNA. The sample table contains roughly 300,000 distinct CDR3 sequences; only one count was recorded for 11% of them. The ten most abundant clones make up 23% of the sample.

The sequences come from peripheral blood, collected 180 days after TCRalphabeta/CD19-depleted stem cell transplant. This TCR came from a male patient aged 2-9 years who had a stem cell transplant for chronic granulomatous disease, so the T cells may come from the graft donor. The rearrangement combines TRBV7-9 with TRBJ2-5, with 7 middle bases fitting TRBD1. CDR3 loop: CASSPGQSHEETQYF. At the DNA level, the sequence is TGTGCCAGCAGCCCGGGACAGTCTCATGAAGAGACCCAGTACTTC.